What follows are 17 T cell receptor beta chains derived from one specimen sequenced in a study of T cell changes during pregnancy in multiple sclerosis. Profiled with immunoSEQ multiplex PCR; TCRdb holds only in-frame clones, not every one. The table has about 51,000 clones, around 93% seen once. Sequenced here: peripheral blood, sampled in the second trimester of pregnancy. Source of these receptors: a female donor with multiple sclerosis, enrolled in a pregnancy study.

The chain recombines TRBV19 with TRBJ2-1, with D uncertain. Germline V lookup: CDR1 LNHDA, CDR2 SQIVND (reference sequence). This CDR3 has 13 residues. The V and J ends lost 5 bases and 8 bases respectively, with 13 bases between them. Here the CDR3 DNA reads TGTGCCAGTAGTTCCTCACCTACTCATGAGCAGTTCTTC. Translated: CASSSSPTHEQFF.

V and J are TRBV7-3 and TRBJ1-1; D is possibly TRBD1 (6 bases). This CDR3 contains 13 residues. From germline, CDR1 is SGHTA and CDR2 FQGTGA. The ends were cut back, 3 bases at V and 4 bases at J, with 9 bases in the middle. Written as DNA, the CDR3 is TGTGCCAGCAGCTTGGACAGATCCACTGAAGCTTTCTTT. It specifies CASSLDRSTEAFF.

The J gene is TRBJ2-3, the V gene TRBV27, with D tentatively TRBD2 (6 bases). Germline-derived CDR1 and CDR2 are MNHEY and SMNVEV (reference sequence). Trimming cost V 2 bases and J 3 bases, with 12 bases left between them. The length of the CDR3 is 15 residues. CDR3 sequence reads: CASSLGPGGTDTQYF. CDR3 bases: TGTGCCAGCAGTTTAGGACCCGGGGGAACAGATACGCAGTATTTT.

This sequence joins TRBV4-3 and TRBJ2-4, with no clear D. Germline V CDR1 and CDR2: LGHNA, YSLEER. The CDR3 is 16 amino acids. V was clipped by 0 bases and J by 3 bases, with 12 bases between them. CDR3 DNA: TGCGCCAGCAGCCAAGATGTAAGCTCTGGCAAAAACATTCAGTACTTC. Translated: CASSQDVSSGKNIQYF.

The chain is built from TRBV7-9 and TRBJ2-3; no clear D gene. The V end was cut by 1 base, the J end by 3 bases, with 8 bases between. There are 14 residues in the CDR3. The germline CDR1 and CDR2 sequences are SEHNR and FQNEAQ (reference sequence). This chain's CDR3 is CASSLGQITDTQYF. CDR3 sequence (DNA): TGTGCCAGCAGCTTAGGACAAATTACAGATACGCAGTATTTT.

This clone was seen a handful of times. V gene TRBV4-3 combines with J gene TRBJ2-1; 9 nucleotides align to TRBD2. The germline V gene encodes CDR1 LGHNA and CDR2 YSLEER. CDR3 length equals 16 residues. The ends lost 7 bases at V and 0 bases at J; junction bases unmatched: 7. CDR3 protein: CASNENSGSSYNEQFF. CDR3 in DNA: TGCGCCAGCAACGAGAATAGCGGGAGCTCCTACAATGAGCAGTTCTTC.

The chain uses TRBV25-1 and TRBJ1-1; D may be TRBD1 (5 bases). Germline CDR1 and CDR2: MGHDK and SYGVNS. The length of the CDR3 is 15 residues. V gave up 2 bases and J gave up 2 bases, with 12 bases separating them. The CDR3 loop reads CASSEEEGRNTEAFF. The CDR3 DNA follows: TGTGCCAGCAGTGAAGAGGAGGGGCGCAACACTGAAGCTTTCTTT.

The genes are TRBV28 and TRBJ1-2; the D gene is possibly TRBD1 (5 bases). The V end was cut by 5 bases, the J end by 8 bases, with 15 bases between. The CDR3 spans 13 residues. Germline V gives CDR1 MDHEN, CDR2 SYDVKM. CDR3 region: CASSVKPREGYTF. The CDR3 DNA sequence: TGTGCCAGCAGTGTGAAACCCAGGGAAGGCTACACCTTC.

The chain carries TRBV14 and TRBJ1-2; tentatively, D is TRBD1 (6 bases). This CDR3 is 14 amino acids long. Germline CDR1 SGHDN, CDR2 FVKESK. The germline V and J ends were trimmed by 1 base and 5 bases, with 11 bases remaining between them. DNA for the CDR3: TGTGCCAGCAGCCAAGGCTTGGGGGCTTATGGCTACACCTTC. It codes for CASSQGLGAYGYTF. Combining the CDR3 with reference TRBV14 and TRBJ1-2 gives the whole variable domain EAGVTQFPSHSVIEKGQTVTLRCDPISGHDNLYWYRRVMGKEIKFLLHFVKESKQDESGMPNNRFLAERTGGTYSTLKVQPAELEDSGVYFCASSQGLGAYGYTFGSGTRLTVV.

CDR3 nucleotide sequence: TGTGCCAGCAGGCGGGAAACAGGCAGTCAGCCCCAGCATTTT. Translating it yields CASRRETGSQPQHF. This chain connects TRBV2 to TRBJ1-5; TRBD1 is a possible D gene (5 bases). The CDR3 contains 14 residues. Trimming pared 6 bases from V and 6 bases from J, leaving 15 bases between. Germline V gene sequence: CDR1 SNHLY, CDR2 FYNNEI.

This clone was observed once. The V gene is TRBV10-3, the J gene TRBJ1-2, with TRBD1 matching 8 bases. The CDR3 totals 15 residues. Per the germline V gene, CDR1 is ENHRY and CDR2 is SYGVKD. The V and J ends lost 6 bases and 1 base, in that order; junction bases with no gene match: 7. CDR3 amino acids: CAISPTTGVNYGYTF. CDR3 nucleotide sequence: TGTGCCATCAGCCCTACGACAGGGGTTAACTATGGCTACACCTTC.

The CDR3 region has the DNA TGTGCCAGCAGCGTCCGGGGACTAGCAATTGACGAGCAGTACTTC. Amino acids: CASSVRGLAIDEQYF. V gene TRBV9 combines with J gene TRBJ2-7; 9 bases align to TRBD2. The V gene end was trimmed by 2 bases and the J gene end by 5 bases; junction bases not matched to a gene: 8. This CDR3 is built from 15 residues. Germline CDR1 is SGDLS and CDR2 is YYNGEE.

Here the CDR3 DNA reads TGTGCCAGTAGTATACAGGGACCCCAGCATTTT. Translating gives CASSIQGPQHF. The V gene is TRBV19, the J gene TRBJ1-5; a weak D match, TRBD1 (5 bases). The germline gives CDR1 LNHDA, CDR2 SQIVND (reference sequence). The CDR3 is 11 residues long. Trimming cost V 2 bases and J 10 bases, with 6 bases left between them.

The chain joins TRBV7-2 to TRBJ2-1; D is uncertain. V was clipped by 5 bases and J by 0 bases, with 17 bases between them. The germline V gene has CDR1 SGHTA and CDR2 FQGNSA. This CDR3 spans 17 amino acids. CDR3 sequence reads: CASSPTAELPSYNEQFF. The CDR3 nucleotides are TGTGCCAGCAGCCCTACGGCGGAACTCCCCTCCTACAATGAGCAGTTCTTC.

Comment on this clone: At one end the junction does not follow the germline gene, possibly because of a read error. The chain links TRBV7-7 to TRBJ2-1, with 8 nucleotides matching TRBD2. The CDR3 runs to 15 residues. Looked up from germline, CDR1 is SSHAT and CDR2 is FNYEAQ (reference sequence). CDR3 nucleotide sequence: TGTGCTAGCAGCCTAACTAGCGGTAACTACAATGAGCAGTTCTTC. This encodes CASSLTSGNYNEQFF.

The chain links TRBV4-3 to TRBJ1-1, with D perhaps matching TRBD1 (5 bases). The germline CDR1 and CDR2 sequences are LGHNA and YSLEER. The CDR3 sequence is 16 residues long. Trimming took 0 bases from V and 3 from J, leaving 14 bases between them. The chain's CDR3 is CASSQDGQPQDTEAFF. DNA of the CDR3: TGCGCCAGCAGCCAAGACGGACAACCCCAAGACACTGAAGCTTTCTTT.

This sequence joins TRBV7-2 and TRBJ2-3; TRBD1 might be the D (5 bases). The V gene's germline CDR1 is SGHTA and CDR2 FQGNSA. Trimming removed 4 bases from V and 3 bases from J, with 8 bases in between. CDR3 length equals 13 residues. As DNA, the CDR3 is TGTGCCAGCAGCTCTCAGGGAACAGATACGCAGTATTTT. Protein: CASSSQGTDTQYF.